One and the same sample provided the 18 T cell receptor beta chains below, sequenced in a study of identical twins (dated by TCRdb to about 2016). The library was prepared using 5' RACE. Instrument used: Illumina HiSeq 2000. The public reads were run again by TCRdb, first through fastp at Q25 and then through MiXCR, and only productive beta chains were kept. Entries are consolidated by CDR3 protein sequence, retaining the most common genes and DNA. This sample holds around 1.7 million distinct CDR3 sequences; less than 40% were observed only once. About 0.3% of the sample lies in the top ten. Sequencing was carried out using cord blood. These receptors all stem from a newborn girl in good health.

This clonotype was detected only a few times. This chain joins TRBV5-1 and TRBJ2-2; D unresolved. This CDR3 is built from 15 residues. Looked up from germline, CDR1 is SGHRS and CDR2 is YFSETQ. Trimming removed 5 bases at V and 2 bases at J, with 13 bases between. This CDR3 reads CASRVAERNTGELFF. The CDR3 nucleotides are TGCGCCAGCAGGGTGGCGGAAAGAAACACCGGGGAGCTGTTTTTT.

Many counts were recorded for this clonotype. V is TRBV6-2 or TRBV6-3 and J is TRBJ2-5; 9 bases line up with TRBD2. The CDR3 runs to 17 residues. Trimming removed 2 bases from V and 0 bases from J; junction bases left unmatched: 7. The germline V gene encodes CDR1 MNHEY and CDR2 SVGEGT. CDR3 in amino acids: CASSYGTTSGYQETQYF. For the CDR3, the DNA is TGTGCCAGCAGTTACGGGACAACTAGCGGGTACCAAGAGACCCAGTACTTC.

This clonotype has just a few counts. The J gene is TRBJ2-7, the V gene TRBV2; TRBD2 matches 7 bases. Looked up from germline, CDR1 is SNHLY and CDR2 is FYNNEI. The CDR3 loop spans 14 amino acids. The V segment lost 5 bases and the J segment 7 bases; nucleotides outside the gene matches: 11. The DNA for the CDR3 is TGTGCCAGCAGTCCCGGGACTATATACAATGAGCAGTACTTC. Its translation: CASSPGTIYNEQYF. The full variable domain, in which reference TRBV2 and TRBJ2-7 provide the parts outside the CDR3, is EPEVTQTPSHQVTQMGQEVILRCVPISNHLYFYWYRQILGQKVEFLVSFYNNEISEKSEIFDDQFSVERPDGSNFTLKIRSTKLEDSAMYFCASSPGTIYNEQYFGPGTRLTVT.

Ten or more counts support this clonotype. The J gene is TRBJ2-7, the V gene TRBV10-3, with D perhaps matching TRBD1 (5 bases). This CDR3 contains 14 residues. Trimming stripped 3 bases from V and 0 bases from J, with 9 bases between. Germline CDR1 and CDR2: ENHRY and SYGVKD. In nucleotides, the CDR3 is TGTGCCATCAGTGACGGCAGGGACTCCTACGAGCAGTACTTC. Translation: CAISDGRDSYEQYF.

There are a few counts of this clonotype. V and J are TRBV6-1 and TRBJ1-2; a weak D match, TRBD1 (5 bases). Deletions cut 0 bases from V and 2 bases from J, with 7 bases between. This CDR3 is 14 amino acids long. Germline V CDR1 and CDR2: MNHNS, SASEGT. CDR3 nucleotide sequence: TGTGCCAGCAGTGAAGCGGCAGGGAACTATGGCTACACCTTC. Translated, it gives CASSEAAGNYGYTF.

Only a few counts were recorded for this clonotype. The chain uses TRBV14 and TRBJ2-3, with 10 bases lining up with TRBD2. In germline, CDR1 is SGHDN, CDR2 FVKESK. This CDR3 has 18 residues. V dropped 4 bases and J dropped 4; count of bases not matched to a gene: 14. The CDR3 sequence: CASSPVPLLAGRSDTQYF. CDR3 DNA: TGTGCCAGCAGCCCCGTCCCTTTACTAGCGGGAAGGTCAGATACGCAGTATTTT.

This clonotype appeared many times. The chain is built from TRBV20-1 and TRBJ2-7; 9 nucleotides match TRBD1. The V segment lost 4 bases and the J segment 4 bases; nucleotides outside the gene matches: 8. The CDR3 covers 14 residues. CDR1 is DFQATT and CDR2 is SNEGSKA in the germline V gene (reference sequence). The CDR3 nucleotides read TGCAGTGCTACCCGGACAGGGGACGGTTACGAGCAGTACTTC. Protein: CSATRTGDGYEQYF.

This chain connects TRBV24-1 to TRBJ2-1; 8 bases align to TRBD1. Near its end, the DNA agrees better with TRBJ2-7, so the J call may be wrong. The CDR3 length is 15 residues. Germline V lookup: CDR1 KGHDR, CDR2 SFDVKD. In DNA, the CDR3 is TGTGCCACCAGTCCGACAGGGGAGCGTTACAATGAGCAGTACTTC. It codes for CATSPTGERYNEQYF.

This clonotype was counted only a few times. The chain recombines TRBV28 with TRBJ2-1; D possibly uses TRBD1 or TRBD2 (8 bases each). The V gene lost 5 bases and the J gene lost 4 bases, with 18 bases spanning the gap. The CDR3 runs to 16 residues. CDR1 and CDR2 (germline): MDHEN, SYDVKM. The CDR3 nucleotides are TGTGCCAGCAGTGTCAGGGGGCGGGGGGTTTACAATGAGCAGTTCTTC. It is translated as CASSVRGRGVYNEQFF.

The chain uses TRBV25-1 and TRBJ2-3; no firm D call. Trimming removed 8 bases at V and 5 bases at J, with 8 bases between. Germline CDR1 and CDR2: MGHDK and SYGVNS. This CDR3 has 11 residues. The CDR3 nucleotides are TGTGCCAGCGGCCTCATAGATACGCAGTATTTT. Translated, it gives CASGLIDTQYF.

This clonotype was seen a few times. This sequence joins TRBV6-6 and TRBJ1-2; no clear D gene. Germline assignment: CDR1 MNHNY and CDR2 SVGAGI (reference sequence). CDR3 size: 12 residues. Trimming left V 4 bases short and J 6 bases short, with 9 bases between. The CDR3 coding sequence is TGTGCCAGCAGTTTCAAGACTCATGGCTACACCTTC. It is translated as CASSFKTHGYTF.

DNA for the CDR3: TGTGCCAGCATTATTACAGGGACAGGGGGCTACACCTTC. Translated: CASIITGTGGYTF. V and J are TRBV12-3 or TRBV12-4 and TRBJ1-2, with 9 bases lining up with TRBD1. This CDR3 region has 13 residues. V shed 7 bases, J shed 8 bases, and the junction held 8 bases outside the gene matches.

CDR3 residues: CAWSARFNQPQHF. In nucleotides, the CDR3 is TGTGCCTGGAGTGCCAGGTTCAATCAGCCCCAGCATTTT. The chain employs TRBV30 and TRBJ1-5; no reliable D call. CDR3 size: 13 residues. Germline values: CDR1 GTSNPN, CDR2 SVGIG (reference sequence). Trimming cost V 1 base and J 3 bases, with 7 bases left between them. The entire variable domain, with the rest obtained from reference TRBV30 and TRBJ1-5, is as follows: SQTIHQWPATLVQPVGSPLSLECTVEGTSNPNLYWYRQAAGRGLQLLFYSVGIGQISSEVPQNLSASRPQDRQFILSSKKLLLSDSGFYLCAWSARFNQPQHFGDGTRLSIL.

This clonotype has just a few counts. V is TRBV6-6 and J is TRBJ2-1; 9 bases match TRBD1. The DNA end lines up better with TRBJ2-7; the J call may be wrong. Germline V lookup: CDR1 MNHNY, CDR2 SVGAGI (reference sequence). The CDR3 extends over 16 amino acids. The CDR3 is CASSPRTGVLYNEQYF. The CDR3 nucleotides are TGTGCCAGCAGTCCGCGGACAGGGGTTTTGTACAATGAGCAGTACTTC.

The chain couples TRBV16 to TRBJ1-2; weak D call: TRBD1 (5 bases). With 2 bases removed from V and 2 bases from J, the gap between germline ends came to 9 bases. The germline CDR1 and CDR2 sequences are KGHSY and FQNENV. The CDR3 runs 14 residues. DNA of the CDR3: TGTGCCAGCAGCCAAACCAGGGAAAACTATGGCTACACCTTC. It translates to CASSQTRENYGYTF.

This clonotype turned up a few times. The chain carries TRBV5-1 and TRBJ2-3; D gene unclear. Deletions cut 1 base from V and 2 bases from J, with 11 bases between. The CDR3 sequence is 15 residues long. Germline lookup yields CDR1 SGHRS and CDR2 YFSETQ. DNA for the CDR3: TGCGCCAGCAGCTTGTTAGACACCTACACAGATACGCAGTATTTT. Protein sequence: CASSLLDTYTDTQYF.

V gene TRBV25-1 combines with J gene TRBJ1-4, with D tentatively TRBD1 (6 bases). CDR3 size: 14 residues. With 3 bases removed from V and 8 bases from J, the gap between germline ends came to 13 bases. In germline, CDR1 is MGHDK, CDR2 SYGVNS. The CDR3 loop reads CASSEDRGREKLFF. The CDR3 nucleotides read TGTGCCAGCAGTGAGGATAGGGGGAGGGAAAAACTGTTTTTT.

V and J are TRBV6-2 or TRBV6-3 and TRBJ2-1, with unresolved D. V was clipped by 1 base and J by 0 bases, with 10 bases between them. This CDR3 has 16 amino acids. CDR1 is MNHEY and CDR2 is SVGEGT in the germline V gene. DNA of the CDR3: TGTGCCAGCAGTTACTTGGGCAGGAGCTCCTACAATGAGCAGTTCTTC. Translated: CASSYLGRSSYNEQFF.